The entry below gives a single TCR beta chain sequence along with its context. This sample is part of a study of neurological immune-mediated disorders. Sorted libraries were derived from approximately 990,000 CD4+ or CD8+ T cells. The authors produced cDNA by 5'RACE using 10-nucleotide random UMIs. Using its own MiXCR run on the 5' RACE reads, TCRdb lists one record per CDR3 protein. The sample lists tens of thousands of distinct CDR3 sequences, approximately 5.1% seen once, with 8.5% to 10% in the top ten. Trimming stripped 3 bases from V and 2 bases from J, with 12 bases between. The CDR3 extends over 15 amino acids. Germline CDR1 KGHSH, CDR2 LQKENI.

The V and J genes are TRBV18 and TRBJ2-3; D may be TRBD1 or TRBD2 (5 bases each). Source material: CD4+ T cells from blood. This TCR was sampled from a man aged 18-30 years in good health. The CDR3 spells CASSPRDGSTDTQYF. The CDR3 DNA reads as TGTGCCAGCTCACCCAGGGACGGATCCACAGATACGCAGTATTTT.